These 2 T cell receptor beta chains originate from one sample sequenced in a study of tumor-infiltrating lymphocytes in primary liver carcinoma. Reverse transcription of about 500 ng total RNA with a constant-region primer produced TCR beta cDNA. Libraries for TCR beta were built through three nested multiplex PCR rounds, which together made up a slightly modified ARM-PCR procedure. With TRBV1-TRBV30 forward primers and a C-beta reverse primer, the first two PCR rounds were run for nine to eleven cycles each. TCRdb passed the multiplex PCR reads through MiXCR, listing each CDR3 protein once. The sample consists of about 110,000 distinct CDR3 sequences, around 84% of them appearing once. Between about 19 and 34 mg of unsorted bulk tissue served as the source from which RNA and DNA were co-extracted. The sequencing sample was made of liver tumor tissue from sampling region 3. Subset here: tumor region T3, left-lateral pole. The receptors here all came from a man in his forties with primary liver carcinoma and hepatitis B virus infection.

The CDR3 spells CASNSHRGGDTDTQYF. In DNA form, the CDR3 reads TGTGCCAGCAATTCCCACCGTGGCGGCGACACAGATACGCAGTATTTT. The chain employs TRBV7-9 and TRBJ2-3; D gene unclear. Germline CDR1 and CDR2: SEHNR and FQNEAQ (reference sequence). The length of the CDR3 is 16 residues. V dropped 7 bases and J dropped 2 bases, with 19 bases sitting between them.

With respect to this clonotype: Germline and junction disagree at one end, which may indicate a read error. The V and J genes are TRBV5-5 and TRBJ1-5, with unresolved D. The length of the CDR3 is 13 residues. Germline assignment: CDR1 SGHKS and CDR2 YYEKEE (reference sequence). The CDR3 coding sequence is TGTGCCAGCAGCTCAGTCAGCAATCAGCCCCAGCACTTT. Translation: CASSSVSNQPQHF.